This TCR beta chain was observed in a study of shared T cell receptors in the human thymus. This table comes from immunoSEQ multiplex PCR, and its TCRdb copy is limited to in-frame clones, with some not included. This table holds about 660,000 clones, more than 75% found once. Germline CDR1 SGHRS, CDR2 YFSETQ. Trimming cost V 9 bases and J 3 bases, with 12 bases left between them. The CDR3 runs 12 residues. These data also formed part of another study, on human thymus T cells. That paper notes: Thymic samples were excised during corrective heart operations. Gene usage (both V and J) appeared biased in thymic and blood repertoires. Overlap was high between thymic repertoires from unrelated individuals, as reported in related research.

The sample taken for sequencing was thymocytes. This clonotype was sampled from a boy younger than two with a congenital heart defect. This sequence joins TRBV5-1 and TRBJ1-2; the D gene is possibly TRBD1 (5 bases). The CDR3 DNA reads TGCGCCAACCCAGACAGATACTATGGCTACACCTTC. Residues: CANPDRYYGYTF.